The rows below give T cell receptor beta chains drawn from one sample of a study of cytomegalovirus exposure and HLA in healthy donors. TCRdb keeps only in-frame clones here, not all; method: immunoSEQ multiplex PCR. The data hold some 180,000 clones, with about 89% observed a single time. The specimen was PBMCs. Receptor source: a man aged 30 to 39 in good health and CMV-seropositive. CDR3s include the opening cysteine and the closing phenylalanine or tryptophan. Each record gives: V gene, clone size, J gene, CDR3 protein. Size tells how often a clone was seen (once, few, many) or the class of an expanded clone, and some rows leave it out.

V gene: TRBV4-1
clone size: NA
J gene: TRBJ1-6
CDR3 protein: CASSPRQGDDSPLHF

V gene: TRBV9
clone size: NA
J gene: TRBJ2-5
CDR3 protein: CASSNAGGQETQYF

V gene: TRBV11-1
clone size: NA
J gene: TRBJ2-3
CDR3 protein: CASSLLGGRAVNTQYF

V gene: TRBV2
clone size: few
J gene: TRBJ2-2
CDR3 protein: CASRTGQNTGELFF

V gene: TRBV7-2
clone size: once
J gene: TRBJ1-5
CDR3 protein: CASSFRDSYSNQPQHF

V gene: TRBV27
clone size: NA
J gene: TRBJ2-2
CDR3 protein: CASSFRGTGTGQRTLNTGELFF

V gene: TRBV18
clone size: NA
J gene: TRBJ1-2
CDR3 protein: CASSLSGTLNYGYTF

V gene: TRBV27
clone size: NA
J gene: TRBJ1-5
CDR3 protein: CASSLGLSQPQHF

V gene: TRBV7-7
clone size: once
J gene: TRBJ2-5
CDR3 protein: CASSLGGLQETQYF

V gene: TRBV6-1
clone size: NA
J gene: TRBJ2-1
CDR3 protein: CASSEYTTSYNEQFF

V gene: TRBV9
clone size: once
J gene: TRBJ2-1
CDR3 protein: CASSVAGGRSISYNEQFF

V gene: TRBV6-1
clone size: NA
J gene: TRBJ1-5
CDR3 protein: CASSDMDRAYGNQPQHF

V gene: TRBV2
clone size: NA
J gene: TRBJ2-2
CDR3 protein: CASSEYRPNTGELFF

V gene: TRBV9
clone size: NA
J gene: TRBJ1-1
CDR3 protein: CASSKQGWDTEAFF

V gene: TRBV10-2
clone size: NA
J gene: TRBJ2-7
CDR3 protein: CASSEGQFYEQYF

V gene: TRBV10-3
clone size: NA
J gene: TRBJ1-1
CDR3 protein: CAISVGDEGTEAFF

V gene: TRBV2
clone size: NA
J gene: TRBJ2-1
CDR3 protein: CASSNFEQFF

V gene: TRBV11-3
clone size: NA
J gene: TRBJ2-2
CDR3 protein: CASSPGVWRGRLNTGELFF

V gene: TRBV28
clone size: NA
J gene: TRBJ2-7
CDR3 protein: CASRDLGYEQYF

V gene: TRBV30
clone size: NA
J gene: TRBJ2-7
CDR3 protein: CACRVMAYEQYF

V gene: TRBV11-3
clone size: NA
J gene: TRBJ1-5
CDR3 protein: CASSLGVDQPQHF

V gene: TRBV7-6
clone size: NA
J gene: TRBJ1-2
CDR3 protein: CASSQAGTEGWGYTF

V gene: TRBV11-3
clone size: NA
J gene: TRBJ2-1
CDR3 protein: CASSLGRGPYNEQFF

V gene: TRBV5-4
clone size: NA
J gene: TRBJ2-3
CDR3 protein: CASSLGGGTQYF

V gene: TRBV7-9
clone size: few
J gene: TRBJ1-1
CDR3 protein: CASSLQGGFTEAFF

V gene: TRBV11-2
clone size: NA
J gene: TRBJ2-7
CDR3 protein: CASSFGAGDAYEQYF

V gene: TRBV7-9
clone size: NA
J gene: TRBJ1-1
CDR3 protein: CASSLTGTGRFTEAFF

V gene: TRBV6-5
clone size: NA
J gene: TRBJ2-2
CDR3 protein: CASKGGRNTGELFF

V gene: TRBV9
clone size: once
J gene: TRBJ2-5
CDR3 protein: CASSGGPVETQYF

V gene: TRBV7-2
clone size: NA
J gene: TRBJ2-5
CDR3 protein: CASSLTPVGQETQYF

V gene: TRBV29-1
clone size: many
J gene: TRBJ2-7
CDR3 protein: CSAGRDRVIDEQYF